This T cell receptor beta chain was retrieved from a study of T cell responses to AZD1222 COVID-19 vaccine. The CDR3 extends over 14 amino acids. The V gene's germline CDR1 is LGHNT and CDR2 FRNRAP. V was cut by 1 base and J by 1 base, with 8 bases left in between. Sequenced by immunoSEQ multiplex PCR; TCRdb stores in-frame clones only, minus some. Found here are approximately 140,000 clones, 85% to 95% of them singletons; the top ten hold 1.5% to 2%. The source is an adult in good health. The chain uses TRBV12-5 and TRBJ2-7; possibly TRBD1 for D (5 bases). Sequences were derived from peripheral blood, sampled on day 0 of AZD1222 vaccination. CDR3 loop: CASGLGTPSYEQYF. CDR3 coding DNA: TGTGCTAGTGGTTTGGGGACACCTTCCTACGAGCAGTACTTC.